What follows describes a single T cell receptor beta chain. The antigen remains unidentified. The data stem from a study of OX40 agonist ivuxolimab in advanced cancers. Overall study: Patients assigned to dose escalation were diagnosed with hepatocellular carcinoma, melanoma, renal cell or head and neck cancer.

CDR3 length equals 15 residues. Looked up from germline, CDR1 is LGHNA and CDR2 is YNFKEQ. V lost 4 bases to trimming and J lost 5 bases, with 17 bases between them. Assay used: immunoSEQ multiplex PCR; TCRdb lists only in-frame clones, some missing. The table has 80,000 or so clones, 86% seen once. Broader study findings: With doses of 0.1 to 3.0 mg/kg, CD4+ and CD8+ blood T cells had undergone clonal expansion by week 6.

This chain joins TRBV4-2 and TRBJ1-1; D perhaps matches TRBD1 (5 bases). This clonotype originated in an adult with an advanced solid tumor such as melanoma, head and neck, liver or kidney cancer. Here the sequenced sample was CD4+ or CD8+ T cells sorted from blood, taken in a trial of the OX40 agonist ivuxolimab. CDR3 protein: CASSRAGAGGTEAFF. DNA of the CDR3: TGTGCCAGCAGCCGCGCCGGGGCAGGAGGTACTGAAGCTTTCTTT.